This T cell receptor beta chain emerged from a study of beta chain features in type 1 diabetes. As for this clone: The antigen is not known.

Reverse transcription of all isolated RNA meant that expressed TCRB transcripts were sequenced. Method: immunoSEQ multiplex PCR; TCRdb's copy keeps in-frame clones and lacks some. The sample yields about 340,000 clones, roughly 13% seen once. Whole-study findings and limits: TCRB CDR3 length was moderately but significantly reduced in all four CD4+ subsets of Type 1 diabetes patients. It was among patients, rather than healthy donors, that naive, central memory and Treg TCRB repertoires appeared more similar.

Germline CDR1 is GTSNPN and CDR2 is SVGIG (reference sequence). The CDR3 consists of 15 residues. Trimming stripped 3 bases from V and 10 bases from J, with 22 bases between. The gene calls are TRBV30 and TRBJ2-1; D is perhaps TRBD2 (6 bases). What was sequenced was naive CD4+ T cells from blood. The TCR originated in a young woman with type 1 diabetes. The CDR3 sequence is CAWSRGLLRVWEQFF. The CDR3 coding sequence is TGTGCCTGGAGCCGGGGACTCCTTCGGGTGTGGGAGCAGTTCTTC.